This TCR beta chain was recovered during a study of identifying expanded T cells in peripheral blood. Healthy donors had no documented immune events, such as infections, while sampled. Study results and limitations: Over two and four weeks, about 15 and 18 clones changed, versus around 1.2 between replicates. Roughly two-week clone count variance significantly increased as total template count grew.

Turning to this clone: Its antigen is unidentified.

Assay used: immunoSEQ multiplex PCR; TCRdb lists only in-frame clones, some missing. This repertoire shows 84,000 or so clones, approximately 90% found once; its top ten account for around 7%. Trimming cost V 6 bases and J 2 bases; bases outside gene matches: 7. From germline, CDR1 is LNHDA and CDR2 SQIVND (reference sequence). The CDR3 is 17 residues long. The sequenced sample consisted of blood. V is TRBV19 and J is TRBJ2-1, with TRBD2 matching over 13 bases. This TCR was sampled from a person between 18 and 75 years old in good health. The CDR3 DNA follows: TGTGCCAGTAGGGGCGGGACTAGCGGGAAGACCTACAATGAGCAGTTCTTC. Translated: CASRGGTSGKTYNEQFF.